This TCR beta chain was captured by sequencing in a study of blood T cells in healthy people across ages. In the study overall: In model experiments, template switching was able to capture about one barcoded beta molecule for every two T cells that were present.

A second PCR of about 7 to 12 cycles used a sample-barcoded 5' primer and a J-beta primer mix. One entry per CDR3 protein results from TCRdb running MiXCR on the 5' RACE reads. The data contain some 1,500,000 distinct CDR3 sequences, roughly two fifths of them singletons. Regarding this clonotype: Its specificity is not known.

Researchers isolated at least 6 million PBMCs per sample. Per sample, extraction of total RNA gave at least 5.5 micrograms in every case. Study-level results: PBMCs left unsorted prevented a conclusive naive versus antigen-experienced comparison.

The germline V gene has CDR1 SGDLS and CDR2 YYNGEE. There are 16 residues in the CDR3. The V segment lost 1 base and the J segment 4 bases; nucleotides outside the gene matches: 6. The clonotype was recovered from a woman under 30 in good health. Sequenced: blood. V gene TRBV9 combines with J gene TRBJ2-1; 9 bases line up with TRBD1. This chain's CDR3 is CASSVQRQGDYNEQFF. The CDR3 nucleotides are TGTGCCAGCAGCGTACAGAGACAGGGGGATTACAATGAGCAGTTCTTC.